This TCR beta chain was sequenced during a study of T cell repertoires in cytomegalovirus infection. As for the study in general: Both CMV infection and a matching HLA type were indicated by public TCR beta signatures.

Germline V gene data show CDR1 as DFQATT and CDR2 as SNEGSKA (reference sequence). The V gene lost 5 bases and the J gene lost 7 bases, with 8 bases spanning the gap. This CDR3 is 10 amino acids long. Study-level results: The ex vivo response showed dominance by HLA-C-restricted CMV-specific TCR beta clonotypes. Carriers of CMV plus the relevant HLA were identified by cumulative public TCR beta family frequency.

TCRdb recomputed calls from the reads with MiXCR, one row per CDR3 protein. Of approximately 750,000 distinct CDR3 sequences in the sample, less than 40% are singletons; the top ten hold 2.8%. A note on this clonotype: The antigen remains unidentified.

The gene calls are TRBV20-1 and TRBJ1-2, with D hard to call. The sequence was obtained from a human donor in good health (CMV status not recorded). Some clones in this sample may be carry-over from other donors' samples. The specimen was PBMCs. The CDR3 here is CSADRTGYTF. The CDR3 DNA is TGCAGTGCTGACCGAACTGGCTACACCTTC.